The rows below give T cell receptor beta chains drawn from one sample of a study of T cells in Graves' hyperthyroidism and ophthalmopathy. TCRdb reanalysed the multiplex PCR reads using MiXCR and keeps one entry per CDR3 protein. Seen here are approximately 740,000 distinct CDR3 sequences, 11% to 15% observed once, and the top ten hold roughly 10%. The specimen was blood. These receptors originate from a young woman with Graves' hyperthyroidism. Both conserved end residues are part of each CDR3. Fields, in order: D gene, V gene, CDR3 length, J gene, clone size, CDR3 DNA, CDR3 protein. A D gene is named only where the DNA matches it firmly. For some rows the clone size is stated as once, few or many, or as a class when expanded; others skip it.

TRBD1	TRBV3-1	14	TRBJ1-4	few	TGTGCCAGCAGCCGAACAGGGGATAATGAAAAACTGTTTTTT	CASSRTGDNEKLFF
TRBD2	TRBV6-1	15	TRBJ2-3	many	TGTGCCAGCATTAAGACTAGCGGCAGCACAGATACGCAGTATTTT	CASIKTSGSTDTQYF
-	TRBV2	13	TRBJ1-2	few	TGTGCCAGCAATCAGGAGACGTTCTATGGCTACACCTTC	CASNQETFYGYTF
-	TRBV28	15	TRBJ1-2	many	TGTGCCAGCAGTTTCCAAGGTCCTCGGGGGAATGGCTACACCTTC	CASSFQGPRGNGYTF
TRBD1	TRBV29-1	13	TRBJ2-1	-	TGCAGCGCCAAGCCGGGACAGGTAAATGAGCAGTTCTTC	CSAKPGQVNEQFF
-	TRBV29-1	12	TRBJ1-3	-	TGCAGCTGCCGGTACTCTGGAAACACCATATATTTT	CSCRYSGNTIYF
TRBD2	TRBV6-1	14	TRBJ2-1	many	TGTGCCAGCAGCCGGGAGGGCGGGTCTTGGGAGCAGTTCTTC	CASSREGGSWEQFF
TRBD2	TRBV28	17	TRBJ2-1	many	TGTGCCAGCAGTTTATGGGGGGGAGCGGGAGGGGGGAATGAGCAGTTCTTC	CASSLWGGAGGGNEQFF
TRBD2	TRBV4-1	16	TRBJ2-7	few	TGCGCCAGCAGCCCCAGCGGCCTAGCGGGCAACTACGAGCAGTACTTC	CASSPSGLAGNYEQYF
TRBD1	TRBV27	14	TRBJ2-7	many	TGTGCCAGCAGTCCCTCGACAGGGGGCTACGAGCAGTACTTC	CASSPSTGGYEQYF
TRBD2	TRBV4-2	16	TRBJ2-3	many	TGTGCCAGCAGCCAAGTTGCTAGCGGGACTGCAGATACGCAGTATTTT	CASSQVASGTADTQYF
-	TRBV4-3	14	TRBJ1-2	many	TGCGCCAGCAGCCACTACGGAGGGAAGGAGGGCTACACCTTC	CASSHYGGKEGYTF
-	TRBV2	14	TRBJ1-3	few	TGTGCCAGCAGTGTGGTCAGCTCTGGAAACACCATATATTTT	CASSVVSSGNTIYF
-	TRBV10-1	16	TRBJ2-3	-	TGCGCCAGCAGCGGGGACATCGCGTCTAGCACAGATACGCAGTATTTT	CASSGDIASSTDTQYF
TRBD1	TRBV20-1	15	TRBJ1-5	many	TGCAGTGCTAGAGGGGAGGGACAGGGGGTTCGGCCCCAGCATTTT	CSARGEGQGVRPQHF
-	TRBV9	16	TRBJ1-2	once	TGTGCCAGCAGATCAACCTTGGCTGTGGGTGGTTATGGCTACACCTTC	CASRSTLAVGGYGYTF
-	TRBV20-1	14	TRBJ1-3	many	TGCAGTGCTAGAGAACCTGGGGCTGGAAACACCATATATTTT	CSAREPGAGNTIYF
TRBD2	TRBV29-1	16	TRBJ2-1	-	TGCAGCGTTGAAAATAGCGGGAGGGTAGGTTTAAATGAGCAGTTCTTC	CSVENSGRVGLNEQFF
-	TRBV29-1	15	TRBJ1-2	-	TGCAGCGTTGAAGGGGTAACGCTCCCACTCTATGGCTACACCTTC	CSVEGVTLPLYGYTF
-	TRBV5-1	15	TRBJ2-5	many	TGCGCCAGCAGCTTAGCGTCCCCCACTCAAGAGACCCAGTACTTC	CASSLASPTQETQYF
TRBD1	TRBV7-9	15	TRBJ1-5	many	TGTGCCAGCAGCGAGGGACAGAGAAGCAATCAGCCCCAGCATTTT	CASSEGQRSNQPQHF
-	TRBV6-2/TRBV6-3	11	TRBJ2-7	many	TGTGCCAGCAGTCACTTGGACGAGCAGTACTTC	CASSHLDEQYF
TRBD1	TRBV3-1	14	TRBJ2-7	many	TGTGCCAGCAGCCAAGGGACAGGGTCTTTCGAGCAGTACTTC	CASSQGTGSFEQYF
-	TRBV3-1	16	TRBJ1-6	few	TGTGCCAGCAGCCCCTCCTGGGGAGGTCCTAATTCACCCCTCCACTTT	CASSPSWGGPNSPLHF
-	TRBV29-1	13	TRBJ2-1	few	TGCAGCGTAGCCCCACCCCCCTACAATGAGCAGTTCTTC	CSVAPPPYNEQFF
-	TRBV20-1	17	TRBJ2-7	-	TGCAGTGCTAGAGATCGGCTAGCGCCACTCCTTCTCTACGAGCAGTACTTC	CSARDRLAPLLLYEQYF
-	TRBV30	14	TRBJ2-1	many	TGTGCCTGGAGTTCTCGGGAAACGTACAATGAGCAGTTCTTC	CAWSSRETYNEQFF
TRBD2	TRBV29-1	14	TRBJ2-3	few	TGCAGCGTCGCGCTAGCGGGAGCGATAGATACGCAGTATTTT	CSVALAGAIDTQYF
TRBD1	TRBV4-3	15	TRBJ2-1	-	TGCGCCAGCAGCCACCGCCAGGGGGCTTACAATGAGCAGTTCTTC	CASSHRQGAYNEQFF
-	TRBV18	13	TRBJ2-7	many	TGTGCCAGCTCTGAGGGGAGCTCCTACGAGCAGTACTTC	CASSEGSSYEQYF
TRBD2	TRBV20-1	14	TRBJ2-7	-	TGCAGTGCTAAACCCGGGACTAGATCCTACGAGCAGTACTTC	CSAKPGTRSYEQYF
TRBD1	TRBV20-1	15	TRBJ2-7	many	TGCAGTGCTAGACACGGGACAGGGACCGTAAAGGAGCAGTACTTC	CSARHGTGTVKEQYF
-	TRBV5-5	14	TRBJ1-1	-	TGTGCCAGCAGCTTGGTTCCCGGCCCACAGGGAGCTTTCTTT	CASSLVPGPQGAFF
-	TRBV4-3	15	TRBJ2-7	-	TGCACCAGCAGCCAAGGTCCCGTCCGGGACATGCGGCAGTACTTC	CTSSQGPVRDMRQYF
TRBD2	TRBV20-1	15	TRBJ2-1	few	TGCAGTGCTAGCCCCGCTAGCGGGAGTGACAATGAGCAGTTCTTC	CSASPASGSDNEQFF
-	TRBV30	13	TRBJ1-5	many	TGTGCCTGGAACTACAGGGAAGGTCAGCCCCAGCATTTT	CAWNYREGQPQHF
-	TRBV2	16	TRBJ1-5	few	TGTGCCAGCAGTGGGGGGGCAGGGGATTTAAGGCAGCCCCAGCATTTT	CASSGGAGDLRQPQHF
TRBD2	TRBV29-1	12	TRBJ2-1	-	TGCAGCGGCCGGGACTACTACAATGAGCAGTTCTTC	CSGRDYYNEQFF
TRBD2	TRBV28	16	TRBJ2-1	few	TGTGCCAGCAGCCCAAGACTAGGGCGGGAGAACAATGAGCAGTTCTTC	CASSPRLGRENNEQFF
TRBD2	TRBV20-1	12	TRBJ2-3	few	TGCAGTGCGGCCGCGGGAGAAGATACGCAGTATTTT	CSAAAGEDTQYF
-	TRBV13	13	TRBJ2-7	many	TGTGCCAGCAGCCCGTGGGACCCCTACGAGCAGTACTTC	CASSPWDPYEQYF
TRBD1	TRBV7-2	16	TRBJ2-5	-	TGTGCCAGCAGCTCCAGCCCGGGACAGGGGATTGAGACCCAGTACTTC	CASSSSPGQGIETQYF
-	TRBV28	12	TRBJ1-5	many	TGTGCCAGCGGCGGTAGTCATCAGCCCCAGCATTTT	CASGGSHQPQHF
TRBD2	TRBV20-1	15	TRBJ2-1	many	TGCAGTGCTCGTGAAGCGGGAAGGATGGTGGATGAGCAGTTCTTC	CSAREAGRMVDEQFF
TRBD2	TRBV5-1	15	TRBJ2-7	-	TGCGCCAGCAGTTCGAGGACTAGCGGGAGCCTCGAGCAGTACTTC	CASSSRTSGSLEQYF
TRBD1	TRBV2	16	TRBJ1-1	-	TGTGCCAGCAGCCCTTTTCCGGGACAGCCAAACACTGAAGCTTTCTTT	CASSPFPGQPNTEAFF
-	TRBV10-3	12	TRBJ1-1	many	TGTGCCATCAGTCGAGACGACAGAGAAGCTTTCTTT	CAISRDDREAFF
TRBD1	TRBV3-1	15	TRBJ2-1	many	TGTGCCAGCAGCCGACAGGGAGCCTCCTACAATGAGCAGTTCTTC	CASSRQGASYNEQFF
-	TRBV6-1	14	TRBJ2-3	few	TGTGCCAGCAGTTACGGGTTAGCGAGAGATACGCAGTATTTT	CASSYGLARDTQYF
-	TRBV10-3	12	TRBJ1-1	many	TGTGCCATCGGTGTAGGGGGCACTGAAGCTTTCTTT	CAIGVGGTEAFF
-	TRBV18	13	TRBJ2-7	many	TGTGCCAGCTCACCCGAAGGGCACTACGAGCAGTACTTC	CASSPEGHYEQYF
TRBD2	TRBV11-3	16	TRBJ2-7	-	TGTGCCAGCAGTCCTCTACTAGCGGGAGTCCTGAACGAGCAGTACTTC	CASSPLLAGVLNEQYF